These 25 T cell receptor beta chains were sequenced from one sample in a study of T cells in Graves' hyperthyroidism and ophthalmopathy. TCR beta CDR3 sequences were amplified from RNA transcripts. When the TCR CDR3 underwent first-round RT-PCR, the HTBI primer set was used. TCRdb reanalysed the multiplex PCR reads using MiXCR and keeps one entry per CDR3 protein. The profile shows about 590,000 distinct CDR3 sequences, 15% to 17% of them singletons. The sample comprised blood. These receptors were taken from a woman between 25 and 40 years old with Graves' hyperthyroidism.

This clonotype was recorded many times. The rearrangement joins TRBV11-2 to TRBJ1-5; D is undetermined. V was shortened by 4 bases and J by 10 bases, with 11 bases between the two germline ends. There are 12 residues in the CDR3. Germline V lookup: CDR1 SGHAT, CDR2 FQNNGV. The CDR3: CASSSDAGPQHF. The CDR3 region has the DNA TGTGCCAGCAGCTCAGACGCCGGACCCCAGCATTTT. The full variable domain, rest sourced from reference TRBV11-2 and TRBJ1-5, is EAGVAQSPRYKIIEKRQSVAFWCNPISGHATLYWYQQILGQGPKLLIQFQNNGVVDDSQLPKDRFSAERLKGVDSTLKIQPAKLEDSAVYLCASSSDAGPQHFGDGTRLSIL.

In the case of this clonotype: Possible read error: a much larger clone is one base away. The chain recombines TRBV2 with TRBJ2-7; D gene ambiguous. CDR1 is SNHLY and CDR2 is FYNNEI in the germline V gene. This CDR3 comprises 14 residues. In nucleotides, the CDR3 is TGTACCAGCAGTGTTTTGATTTACGGTGACAAGCAGTACTTC. It specifies CTSSVLIYGDKQYF.

This clonotype was detected many times. The chain employs TRBV27 and TRBJ2-7; D may be TRBD1 or TRBD2 (5 bases each). Trimming stripped 6 bases from V and 2 bases from J, with 14 bases between. The CDR3 runs 14 residues. Looked up from germline, CDR1 is MNHEY and CDR2 is SMNVEV (reference sequence). In DNA form, the CDR3 reads TGTGCCAGCAGAGACGGGACGCTAGCCTACGAGCAGTACTTC. It yields the protein CASRDGTLAYEQYF.

This sequence joins TRBV10-3 and TRBJ2-3; D uncertain. V was shortened by 4 bases and J by 2 bases, with 10 bases between the two germline ends. This CDR3 is 14 amino acids long. Germline assignment: CDR1 ENHRY and CDR2 SYGVKD. The CDR3 reads CAISGQRLTDTQYF. The DNA of the CDR3 is TGTGCCATCAGTGGGCAGCGACTCACAGATACGCAGTATTTT.

The V call is TRBV7-3, the J call TRBJ2-3; D may be TRBD2 (6 bases). Germline V CDR1 and CDR2: SGHTA, FQGTGA. The CDR3 runs 18 residues. V dropped 6 bases and J dropped 0 bases, with 22 bases sitting between them. CDR3 loop: CASRPHLRGGPSTDTQYF. As DNA, the CDR3 is TGTGCCAGCAGACCCCACCTGAGGGGAGGCCCGAGCACAGATACGCAGTATTTT.

This clonotype was detected a few times. This rearrangement joins TRBV6-1 to TRBJ2-3, with 11 bases that match TRBD2. The CDR3 has 15 residues. The J segment lost 2 bases and the V segment lost 7 bases, leaving 5 bases of the junction unmatched. Germline loops: CDR1 MNHNS, CDR2 SASEGT. CDR3 region: CASIGTSGHTDTQYF. In nucleotides, the CDR3 is TGTGCCAGCATAGGGACTAGCGGACACACAGATACGCAGTATTTT.

The table lists this clonotype with many counts. The chain has TRBV20-1 and TRBJ1-4; the D gene is possibly TRBD1 (6 bases). Per the germline V gene, CDR1 is DFQATT and CDR2 is SNEGSKA (reference sequence). This CDR3 has 13 amino acids. V lost 3 bases to trimming and J lost 5 bases, with 10 bases between them. CDR3 DNA sequence: TGCAGTGCTAGCCGACAGGCCAATGAAAAACTGTTTTTT. Protein product: CSASRQANEKLFF.

About this clonotype itself: This clone may be a read error of a much larger clone one base away. V is TRBV5-6 and J is TRBJ2-1, with D unclear. The CDR3 is 17 residues long. V was pared by 0 bases and J by 8 bases, with 21 bases between. Germline V CDR1 and CDR2: SGHDT, YYEEEE. The CDR3: CASSLARRRERNDEQFF. The CDR3 region has the DNA TGTGCCAGCAGCTTGGCCCGAAGGCGAGAACGAAACGATGAGCAGTTCTTC.

The sample holds many counts of this clonotype. The genes are TRBV10-3 and TRBJ2-7; D remains unclear. Germline CDR1 and CDR2: ENHRY and SYGVKD. The CDR3 runs 11 residues. Trimming removed 0 bases at V and 6 bases at J, with 3 bases between. CDR3 sequence (DNA): TGTGCCATCAGTGAGTCTTTCGAGCAGTACTTC. It encodes CAISESFEQYF.

This clonotype was seen at least ten times. The J gene is TRBJ1-1, the V gene TRBV11-2; D gene unclear. This CDR3 comprises 15 residues. Trimming removed 1 base from V and 0 bases from J, with 9 bases in between. CDR1 SGHAT and CDR2 FQNNGV come from the germline V gene. The CDR3 loop reads CASSLGVMMNTEAFF. CDR3 nucleotides: TGTGCCAGCAGCTTAGGGGTCATGATGAACACTGAAGCTTTCTTT.

This clonotype came up a few times. This chain connects TRBV19 to TRBJ2-3; 9 bases are a match to TRBD1. V lost 9 bases, J lost 6 bases, and 13 bases stayed unmatched. Per the germline V gene, CDR1 is LNHDA and CDR2 is SQIVND (reference sequence). The CDR3 consists of 15 residues. The CDR3 loop is CASKRSPGQGDTQYF. In nucleotides, the CDR3 is TGTGCCAGCAAACGCTCACCGGGACAGGGCGATACGCAGTATTTT.

The CDR3 loop is CASSLGGSKRTDTQYF. CDR3 bases: TGTGCCAGCAGCTTGGGGGGGTCCAAGCGCACAGATACGCAGTATTTT. The chain recombines TRBV11-3 with TRBJ2-3, with 7 bases lining up with TRBD2. J was trimmed by 1 base and V by 3 bases; bases with no gene match: 7. In germline, CDR1 is SGHNT, CDR2 YENEEA. The length of the CDR3 is 16 residues.

This clonotype has a handful of counts. CDR3 loop: CASSLAPGQTTDTQYF. Written as DNA, the CDR3 is TGTGCCAGCAGCTTGGCCCCGGGACAGACTACAGATACGCAGTATTTT. The rearrangement links TRBV5-4 to TRBJ2-3, with TRBD1 identical over 7 bases. V lost 0 bases to trimming and J lost 3 bases; unmatched junction nucleotides: 7. Germline CDR1 is SGHNT and CDR2 is YYREEE (reference sequence). The CDR3 extends over 16 amino acids.

This clonotype was counted many times. The chain has TRBV18 and TRBJ2-7, with D maybe TRBD1 (6 bases). The V end lost 2 bases, the J end lost 3 bases, and 14 bases lay between the germline ends. Germline CDR1 is KGHSH and CDR2 is LQKENI. This CDR3 contains 15 residues. The CDR3 nucleotides read TGTGCCAGCTCACCAAGCGAAACAGGGAACTACGAGCAGTACTTC. Residues: CASSPSETGNYEQYF. Full variable domain (rest looked up from reference TRBV18 and TRBJ2-7): NAGVMQNPRHLVRRRGQEARLRCSPMKGHSHVYWYRQLPEEGLKFMVYLQKENIIDESGMPKERFSAEFPKEGPSILRIQQVVRGDSAAYFCASSPSETGNYEQYFGPGTRLTVT.

The chain is built from TRBV19 and TRBJ2-3, with TRBD1 matching over 9 bases. The CDR3 runs 15 residues. Germline V gene sequence: CDR1 LNHDA, CDR2 SQIVND (reference sequence). V lost 7 bases to trimming and J lost 4 bases; unmatched junction nucleotides: 9. Here the CDR3 DNA reads TGTGCCAGTACCCCCGGGACAGGGTTCCCAGATACGCAGTATTTT. Encoded protein: CASTPGTGFPDTQYF. Full variable domain (rest looked up from reference TRBV19 and TRBJ2-3): DGGITQSPKYLFRKEGQNVTLSCEQNLNHDAMYWYRQDPGQGLRLIYYSQIVNDFQKGDIAEGYSVSREKKESFPLTVTSAQKNPTAFYLCASTPGTGFPDTQYFGPGTRLTVL.

This clonotype was seen at least ten times. The J gene is TRBJ2-1, the V gene TRBV24-1; 13 bases are a match to TRBD2. The CDR3 length is 20 residues. Germline values: CDR1 KGHDR, CDR2 SFDVKD. The V and J ends lost 3 bases and 0 bases, in that order; junction bases with no gene match: 10. CDR3 amino acids: CATSDPTSGRAFSSYNEQFF. CDR3 DNA: TGTGCCACCAGTGATCCCACTAGCGGGAGGGCCTTCAGCTCCTACAATGAGCAGTTCTTC.

J is TRBJ2-7 and V is TRBV24-1, with 9 nucleotides matching TRBD2. Germline loops: CDR1 KGHDR, CDR2 SFDVKD. The CDR3 is 15 amino acids. The trim removed 3 bases at V and 3 bases at J, leaving 5 bases unmatched. The CDR3 DNA follows: TGTGCCACCAGTGATCGTAGCGGGAGTCTCTACGAGCAGTACTTC. Residues: CATSDRSGSLYEQYF.

This clonotype turned up a few times. J is TRBJ2-3 and V is TRBV20-1, with 11 bases matching TRBD2. The germline gives CDR1 DFQATT, CDR2 SNEGSKA (reference sequence). The CDR3 length is 13 residues. This CDR3 is CSPLAGGQDTQYF. In DNA form, the CDR3 reads TGCAGCCCTCTAGCGGGAGGACAAGATACGCAGTATTTT.

This clonotype was seen only a few times. CDR3 protein: CASSLAETGRYEQYF. The CDR3 DNA sequence: TGTGCCAGCAGCTTAGCAGAAACGGGACGGTACGAGCAGTACTTC. The chain couples TRBV7-6 to TRBJ2-7; D tentatively reads TRBD1 or TRBD2 (5 bases each). The CDR3 spans 15 residues. V was shortened by 0 bases and J by 4 bases, with 13 bases between the two germline ends. Germline V lookup: CDR1 SGHVS, CDR2 FNYEAQ. Full variable domain (remainder filled in from reference TRBV7-6 and TRBJ2-7): GAGVSQSPRYKVTKRGQDVALRCDPISGHVSLYWYRQALGQGPEFLTYFNYEAQQDKSGLPNDRFSAERPEGSISTLTIQRTEQRDSAMYRCASSLAETGRYEQYFGPGTRLTVT.

At least ten counts were recorded for this clonotype. The chain uses TRBV9 and TRBJ2-1; TRBD1 agrees at 7 bases. This CDR3 is 14 amino acids long. Trimming cost V 0 bases and J 6 bases; bases outside gene matches: 3. Germline V gene sequence: CDR1 SGDLS, CDR2 YYNGEE. CDR3 sequence reads: CASSVATGANEQFF. The CDR3, as DNA: TGTGCCAGCAGCGTAGCAACAGGGGCCAATGAGCAGTTCTTC.

This clonotype came up many times. V gene TRBV24-1 combines with J gene TRBJ2-3; D gene unclear. Between the trimmed V and J ends, which lost 5 bases and 4 bases, there was a span of 9 bases. The CDR3 runs to 13 residues. CDR1 is KGHDR and CDR2 is SFDVKD in the germline V gene. DNA for the CDR3: TGTGCCACCAGTGCTGTCTTACCAGATACGCAGTATTTT. Protein sequence: CATSAVLPDTQYF.

The V gene is TRBV6-2 or TRBV6-3, the J gene TRBJ1-1, with D unresolved. The CDR3 runs 16 residues. CDR1 MNHEY and CDR2 SVGEGT come from the germline V gene. V lost 2 bases, J lost 1 base, and 14 bases lay in between. CDR3 sequence (DNA): TGTGCCAGCAGTTACCCGTTATCGAAAGAGAACACTGAAGCTTTCTTT. This gives the protein CASSYPLSKENTEAFF.

This clonotype was found many times. The V and J genes are TRBV9 and TRBJ1-2, with no clear D. V dropped 0 bases and J dropped 0 bases, with 9 bases sitting between them. Looked up from germline, CDR1 is SGDLS and CDR2 is YYNGEE. This CDR3 has 15 amino acids. The CDR3 is CASSVEPGANYGYTF. In nucleotides, the CDR3 is TGTGCCAGCAGCGTAGAACCGGGAGCTAACTATGGCTACACCTTC.

The chain links TRBV7-9 to TRBJ1-1; 7 bases are a match to TRBD1. This CDR3 has 14 residues. CDR1 is SEHNR, CDR2 FQNEAQ, per germline (reference sequence). J lost 4 bases, V lost 4 bases, and 6 bases had no gene match. As DNA, the CDR3 is TGTGCCAGCAGCTCGGGACAGCCGATCACTGAAGCTTTCTTT. This gives the protein CASSSGQPITEAFF.

Of note for this clonotype: This may arise from a read error, as a much more abundant clone is one base away. The chain uses TRBV7-9 and TRBJ2-1; TRBD2 aligns across 11 bases. CDR3 length: 17 residues. V was pared by 8 bases and J by 7 bases, with 16 bases of the junction left unmatched. Germline lookup yields CDR1 SEHNR and CDR2 FQNEAQ (reference sequence). CDR3 loop: CASGHPLLAGEGNEQFF. In DNA form, the CDR3 reads TGTGCCAGCGGCCACCCCCTACTAGCGGGAGAGGGGAATGAGCAGTTCTTC.